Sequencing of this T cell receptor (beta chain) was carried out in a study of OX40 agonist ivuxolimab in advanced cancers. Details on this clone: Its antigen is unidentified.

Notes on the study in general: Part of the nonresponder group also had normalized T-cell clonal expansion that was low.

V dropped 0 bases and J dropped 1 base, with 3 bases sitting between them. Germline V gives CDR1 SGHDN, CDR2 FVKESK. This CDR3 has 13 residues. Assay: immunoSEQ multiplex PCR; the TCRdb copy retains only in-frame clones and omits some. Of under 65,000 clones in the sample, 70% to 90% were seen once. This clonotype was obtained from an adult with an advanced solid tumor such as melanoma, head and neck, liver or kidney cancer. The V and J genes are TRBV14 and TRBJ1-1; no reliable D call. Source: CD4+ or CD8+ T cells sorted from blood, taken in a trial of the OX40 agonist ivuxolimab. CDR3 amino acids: CASSQEENTEAFF. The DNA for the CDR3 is TGTGCCAGCAGCCAAGAGGAGAACACTGAAGCTTTCTTT. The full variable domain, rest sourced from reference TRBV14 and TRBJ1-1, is EAGVTQFPSHSVIEKGQTVTLRCDPISGHDNLYWYRRVMGKEIKFLLHFVKESKQDESGMPNNRFLAERTGGTYSTLKVQPAELEDSGVYFCASSQEENTEAFFGQGTRLTVV.